This TCR beta chain comes out of a study of T cells after yellow fever vaccination. Study overall: Fractions with few cells were prepared using SMART-Seq v4 Ultra Low Input.

Study conclusions and caveats: It was a weaker secondary response, yet one that peaked faster, at day 5 versus 15.

The TCR cDNA carried a universal primer site and UMIs from 5'RACE template switching. TCRdb reprocessed the 5' RACE reads with MiXCR, giving one entry per CDR3 protein. Among under 550,000 distinct CDR3 sequences listed, just over 20% were seen once. Details on this clonotype: The antigen is undetermined.

The receptor was derived from a man in his late teens or twenties who received the YFV17D yellow fever vaccine. Sequenced here: PBMCs, sampled about 21 days after the first yellow fever vaccination.

DNA of the CDR3: TGTGCCATCAGTGAGTGGTCTAGCGGGTACGAGCAGTACTTC. This translates into CAISEWSSGYEQYF. The V and J genes are TRBV10-3 and TRBJ2-7; 8 bases match TRBD2. Germline V gene sequence: CDR1 ENHRY, CDR2 SYGVKD. This CDR3 region has 14 residues. Trimming cost V 1 base and J 4 bases; bases outside gene matches: 3.